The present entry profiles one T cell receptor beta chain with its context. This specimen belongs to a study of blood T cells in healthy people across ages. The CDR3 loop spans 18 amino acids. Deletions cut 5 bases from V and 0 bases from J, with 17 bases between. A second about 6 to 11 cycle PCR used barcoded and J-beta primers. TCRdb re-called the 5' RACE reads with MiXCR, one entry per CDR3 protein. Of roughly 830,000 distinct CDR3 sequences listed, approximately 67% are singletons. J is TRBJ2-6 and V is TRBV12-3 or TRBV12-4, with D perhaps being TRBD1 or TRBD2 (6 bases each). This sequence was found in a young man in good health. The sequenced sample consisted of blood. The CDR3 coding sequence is TGTGCCAGCAGTGGCCCCGGGGGCAGCTACTCTGGGGCCAACGTCCTGACTTTC. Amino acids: CASSGPGGSYSGANVLTF.